Presented here are 16 T cell receptor beta chains from one specimen sequenced in a study of cytomegalovirus exposure and HLA in healthy donors (dated by TCRdb to the late 2010s). The protocol used for the library was the immunoSEQ multiplex PCR assay. TCRdb re-hosts the immuneACCESS table, in-frame sequences only. Its copies lack some clones; in the studies checked, an unresolved V gene accounts for under half of them, and the cause for the rest is not known. This sample gives fewer than 250,000 clones in total; approximately 87% of them show up just once. The ten biggest clones cover 2.6% of the sample. The sample comprised PBMCs. Receptors originate from a man younger than 35 in good health and CMV-seronegative.

The genes are TRBV5-6 and TRBJ2-7; D may be TRBD1 (5 bases). CDR3 length: 14 residues. The germline V gene has CDR1 SGHDT and CDR2 YYEEEE. V lost 2 bases, J lost 3 bases, and 12 bases lay in between. CDR3 sequence: CASSFLGVSYEQYF. CDR3 in DNA: TGTGCCAGCAGCTTCTTAGGGGTAAGCTACGAGCAGTACTTC. Filled out from reference TRBV5-6 and TRBJ2-7, the complete variable domain reads DAGVTQSPTHLIKTRGQQVTLRCSPKSGHDTVSWYQQALGQGPQFIFQYYEEEERQRGNFPDRFSGHQFPNYSSELNVNALLLGDSALYLCASSFLGVSYEQYFGPGTRLTVT.

The chain combines TRBV10-3 with TRBJ1-1; D unresolved. Germline V gives CDR1 ENHRY, CDR2 SYGVKD. The length of the CDR3 is 13 residues. V lost 0 bases and J 3 bases, leaving 5 bases between the germline ends. CDR3 residues: CAISESRDTEAFF. CDR3 DNA sequence: TGTGCCATCAGTGAGTCTAGAGACACTGAAGCTTTCTTT.

J is TRBJ2-3 and V is TRBV5-1; 12 bases are a match to TRBD1. V trimming: 3 bases; J trimming: 0 bases; junction bases outside the gene matches: 8. This CDR3 is 18 amino acids long. From germline, CDR1 is SGHRS and CDR2 YFSETQ. CDR3 sequence reads: CASSYGTGGQGSTDTQYF. As DNA, the CDR3 is TGCGCCAGCAGCTACGGGACAGGGGGCCAAGGGAGCACAGATACGCAGTATTTT.

The chain couples TRBV7-2 to TRBJ2-7; D ambiguous. V was trimmed by 0 bases and J by 2 bases, leaving 11 bases between them. This CDR3 is 15 amino acids long. Germline V gene data show CDR1 as SGHTA and CDR2 as FQGNSA. This CDR3 is CASSLAAEMAYEQYF. In nucleotides, the CDR3 is TGTGCCAGCAGCTTAGCGGCCGAAATGGCCTACGAGCAGTACTTC.

There are a few counts of this clone. The J gene is TRBJ1-5, the V gene TRBV25-1, with D possibly being TRBD1 (6 bases). CDR1 is MGHDK and CDR2 is SYGVNS in the germline V gene. The ends were cut back, 3 bases at V and 4 bases at J, with 7 bases in the middle. The CDR3 contains 13 residues. The DNA for the CDR3 is TGTGCCAGCAGTGACAGGGGAAATCAGCCCCAGCATTTT. This sequence encodes CASSDRGNQPQHF.

The J gene is TRBJ1-6, the V gene TRBV7-2; D uncertain. The CDR3 runs 14 residues. Deletions cut 3 bases from V and 6 bases from J, with 9 bases between. CDR1 is SGHTA, CDR2 FQGNSA, per germline. This CDR3 reads CASSLFLRNSPLHF. CDR3 in DNA: TGTGCCAGCAGCTTGTTCCTCCGTAATTCACCCCTCCACTTT.

The chain joins TRBV15 to TRBJ1-5, with D perhaps TRBD1 (6 bases). Germline-derived CDR1 and CDR2 are LNHNV and YYDKDF (reference sequence). Trimming left V 6 bases short and J 5 bases short, with 17 bases between. The CDR3 has 15 residues. The CDR3 is CATREARGWDQPQHF. CDR3 coding DNA: TGTGCCACCAGGGAGGCCAGGGGATGGGATCAGCCCCAGCATTTT.

This chain joins TRBV25-1 and TRBJ2-7; D is unclear. The germline gives CDR1 MGHDK, CDR2 SYGVNS. V shed 4 bases and J shed 4 bases, with 14 bases lying between them. CDR3 size: 14 residues. The CDR3 spells CASSGRSVVYEQYF. The CDR3, as DNA: TGTGCCAGCAGTGGCCGTAGTGTTGTGTACGAGCAGTACTTC.

The V and J genes are TRBV5-1 and TRBJ2-7; no clear D. From germline, CDR1 is SGHRS and CDR2 YFSETQ. V was trimmed by 3 bases and J by 2 bases, leaving 9 bases between them. The CDR3 length is 13 residues. CDR3 sequence: CASSWASAYEQYF. CDR3 DNA sequence: TGCGCCAGCAGCTGGGCCAGTGCCTACGAGCAGTACTTC.

This clone came up once. The V call is TRBV5-6, the J call TRBJ1-5, with D possibly matching TRBD1 (5 bases). Trimming took off 1 base at V and 2 bases at J, with 7 bases between the two ends. Germline values: CDR1 SGHDT, CDR2 YYEEEE. CDR3 length: 14 residues. The CDR3 DNA reads as TGTGCCAGCAGCTTGCAAGGGGGCAATCAGCCCCAGCATTTT. This sequence encodes CASSLQGGNQPQHF.

The gene calls are TRBV4-1 and TRBJ2-3; the match to TRBD2 covers 9 bases. Germline trimming cut 1 base from V and 0 bases from J; bases unmatched to any gene: 2. The germline V gene has CDR1 MGHRA and CDR2 YSYEKL. The CDR3 loop spans 16 amino acids. CDR3 sequence: CASSQATSGSTDTQYF. Here the CDR3 DNA reads TGCGCCAGCAGCCAAGCCACTAGCGGGAGCACAGATACGCAGTATTTT.

J is TRBJ1-1 and V is TRBV6-1; 10 positions match TRBD1. CDR3 size: 11 residues. CDR1 is MNHNS and CDR2 is SASEGT in the germline V gene. This CDR3 is CAEGTGAEAFF. As DNA, the CDR3 is TGTGCGGAAGGGACAGGGGCTGAAGCTTTCTTT.

The CDR3 loop reads CASSLGPGQITDTQYF. The CDR3 coding sequence is TGTGCCAGCAGCCTCGGGCCGGGACAAATCACAGATACGCAGTATTTT. The rearrangement links TRBV5-6 to TRBJ2-3, with D perhaps matching TRBD1 (6 bases). The CDR3 spans 16 residues. CDR1 SGHDT and CDR2 YYEEEE come from the germline V gene. V was trimmed by 4 bases and J by 2 bases, leaving 17 bases between them. Complete variable domain (other parts from reference TRBV5-6 and TRBJ2-3): DAGVTQSPTHLIKTRGQQVTLRCSPKSGHDTVSWYQQALGQGPQFIFQYYEEEERQRGNFPDRFSGHQFPNYSSELNVNALLLGDSALYLCASSLGPGQITDTQYFGPGTRLTVL.

The genes are TRBV5-1 and TRBJ2-7, with TRBD1 as a possible D gene (6 bases). The germline V and J ends were trimmed by 4 bases and 1 base, with 18 bases remaining between them. In germline, CDR1 is SGHRS, CDR2 YFSETQ. The CDR3 runs to 16 residues. The CDR3 sequence is CASSREPGHPSYEQYF. The CDR3 DNA reads TGCGCCAGCAGCAGGGAACCGGGACATCCTTCCTACGAGCAGTACTTC.

The chain couples TRBV6-4 to TRBJ2-7; tentative D call: TRBD1 (6 bases). Germline CDR1 MRHNA, CDR2 SNTAGT. CDR3 length: 16 residues. V was clipped by 6 bases and J by 3 bases, with 21 bases between them. The CDR3 spells CASSTPAGAPGYEQYF. CDR3 bases: TGTGCCAGCAGCACCCCGGCAGGGGCCCCCGGCTACGAGCAGTACTTC.

The rearrangement joins TRBV9 to TRBJ2-2, with 9 bases fitting TRBD1. The junction had 4 bases not matched to a gene; V was cut back by 4 bases and J by 6 bases. The CDR3 extends over 14 amino acids. The V gene's germline CDR1 is SGDLS and CDR2 YYNGEE. The DNA for the CDR3 is TGTGCCAGCAGCTCGGGACAGGGTGCCGGGGAGCTGTTTTTT. Amino acid sequence: CASSSGQGAGELFF.